This paragraph reports one T cell receptor beta chain. The data derive from a study of T cell changes during pregnancy in multiple sclerosis. Profiled with immunoSEQ multiplex PCR; TCRdb holds only in-frame clones, not every one. This sample has 50,000 or so clones, with around 92% found just once. V lost 4 bases to trimming and J lost 4 bases; unmatched junction nucleotides: 11. This CDR3 spans 18 amino acids. Germline V CDR1 and CDR2: SGHDN, FVKESK. The clonotype was recovered from a female donor with multiple sclerosis, enrolled in a pregnancy study. The material sequenced was CD4+ T cells from peripheral blood mononuclear cells, taken after pregnancy. V is TRBV14 and J is TRBJ2-2; 11 nucleotides line up with TRBD2. CDR3 protein: CASSRLQVSGRGTGELFF. In DNA, the CDR3 is TGTGCCAGCAGCCGACTCCAAGTTAGCGGGAGGGGCACCGGGGAGCTGTTTTTT. Combining the CDR3 with reference TRBV14 and TRBJ2-2 gives the whole variable domain EAGVTQFPSHSVIEKGQTVTLRCDPISGHDNLYWYRRVMGKEIKFLLHFVKESKQDESGMPNNRFLAERTGGTYSTLKVQPAELEDSGVYFCASSRLQVSGRGTGELFFGEGSRLTVL.